This T cell receptor beta chain comes out of a study of identical twins. The CDR3 length is 14 residues. The ends lost 1 base at V and 5 bases at J; junction bases unmatched: 6. Germline V lookup: CDR1 DFQATT, CDR2 SNEGSKA (reference sequence). One entry per CDR3 protein, called by TCRdb with MiXCR from the 5' RACE reads. The sample consists of some 730,000 distinct CDR3 sequences, about 20% of them appearing once. Healthy Caucasians alone served as donors. There are a few counts of this clonotype. The same data also went into a second study, on T cells expressing NK-cell markers. That source notes: The authors derived TCR beta repertoires from sorted CD3+CD56+NKG2C+, CD3+CD56+NKG2C- and CD3+CD56-NKG2C+ T cells. Eight donors were sequenced, of whom seven were HCMV-seropositive, while the remaining one was HCMV-seronegative. Several donors likewise had their CD3+CD56-NKG2C+ fraction led by these clonotypes.

Sequenced input: PBMCs. The chain employs TRBV20-1 and TRBJ2-7, with 9 bases matching TRBD1. The clonotype comes from a woman between 18 and 29 years old in good health. DNA for the CDR3: TGCAGTGCTAGAGTTGGACAGGGGCAAGACGAGCAGTACTTC. This encodes CSARVGQGQDEQYF.